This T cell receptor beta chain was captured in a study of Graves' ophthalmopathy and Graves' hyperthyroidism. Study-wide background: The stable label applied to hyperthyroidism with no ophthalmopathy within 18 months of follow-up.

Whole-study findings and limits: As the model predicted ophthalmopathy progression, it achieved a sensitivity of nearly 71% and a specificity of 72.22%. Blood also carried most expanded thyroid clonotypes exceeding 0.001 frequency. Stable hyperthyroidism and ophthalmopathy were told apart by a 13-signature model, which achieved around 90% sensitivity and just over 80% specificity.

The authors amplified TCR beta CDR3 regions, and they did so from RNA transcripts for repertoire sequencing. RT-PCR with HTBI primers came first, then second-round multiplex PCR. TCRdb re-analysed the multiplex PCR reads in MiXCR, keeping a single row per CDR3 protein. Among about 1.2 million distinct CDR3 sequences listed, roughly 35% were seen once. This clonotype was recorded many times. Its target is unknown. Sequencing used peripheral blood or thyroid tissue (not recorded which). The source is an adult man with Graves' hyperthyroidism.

The CDR3 sequence: CSVAVSGETQYF. The CDR3 DNA reads as TGCAGCGTTGCCGTTTCCGGGGAGACCCAGTACTTC. The V gene is TRBV29-1, the J gene TRBJ2-5; D is unclear. V was cut by 4 bases and J by 5 bases, with 11 bases left in between. The CDR3 has 12 amino acids. Germline V gene lookup returns CDR1 SQVTM and CDR2 ANQGSEA. Together with reference TRBV29-1 and TRBJ2-5, the CDR3 gives the full variable domain: SAVISQKPSRDICQRGTSLTIQCQVDSQVTMMFWYRQQPGQSLTLIATANQGSEATYESGFVIDKFPISRPNLTFSTLTVSNMSPEDSSIYLCSVAVSGETQYFGPGTRLLVL.